What follows are 18 T cell receptor beta chains derived from one specimen sequenced in a study of T and B cells in COVID-19 patients. Each TRB amplification used about 250-550 ng of genomic DNA from blood. BIOMED2 TRB-A/B primer pools were used in multiplex TRB PCR. One entry per CDR3 protein, called by TCRdb with MiXCR from the multiplex PCR reads. In the table there are approximately 8,300 distinct CDR3 sequences, 30% to 45% of which are singletons. The sample comprised blood. The receptors come from a human donor with active COVID-19.

CDR3: CASSTPWGRMNTEAFF. CDR3 DNA: TGTGCCAGTAGTACGCCTTGGGGACGGATGAACACTGAAGCTTTCTTT. The chain links TRBV19 to TRBJ1-1, with D possibly matching TRBD1 (5 bases). The CDR3 spans 16 residues. Trimming stripped 4 bases from V and 0 bases from J, with 15 bases between. Per the germline V gene, CDR1 is LNHDA and CDR2 is SQIVND (reference sequence).

This clonotype was seen a handful of times. J is TRBJ1-6 and V is TRBV11-3; possibly TRBD1 for D (6 bases). This CDR3 comprises 14 residues. Trimming stripped 6 bases from V and 10 bases from J, with 16 bases between. Germline CDR1 and CDR2: SGHNT and YENEEA. CDR3 bases: TGTGCCAGCAGTGGGGCAGGGGTCCGGTCACCCCTCCACTTT. Protein product: CASSGAGVRSPLHF.

This chain connects TRBV6-5 to TRBJ2-3; maybe TRBD2 (6 bases). This CDR3 has 14 residues. The ends were cut back, 6 bases at V and 7 bases at J, with 17 bases in the middle. Per germline, CDR1 MNHEY and CDR2 SVGAGI. The CDR3 coding sequence is TGTGCCAGCAGGGGGGGTCTGGGGGGACATACGCAGTATTTT. This codes for CASRGGLGGHTQYF.

This sequence joins TRBV6-5 and TRBJ1-1; possible D gene TRBD1, 6 bases. V was trimmed by 4 bases and J by 10 bases, leaving 16 bases between them. The CDR3 is 13 residues long. The germline V gene encodes CDR1 MNHEY and CDR2 SVGAGI. The CDR3 sequence is CASSSGPKTGAFF. CDR3 bases: TGTGCCAGCAGTTCTGGACCGAAGACAGGAGCTTTCTTT.

This clonotype turned up a few times. The J gene is TRBJ2-1, the V gene TRBV5-4, with D perhaps matching TRBD1 or TRBD2 (5 bases each). The V end was cut by 0 bases, the J end by 8 bases, with 15 bases between. This CDR3 spans 15 amino acids. Germline assignment: CDR1 SGHNT and CDR2 YYREEE (reference sequence). For the CDR3, the DNA is TGTGCCAGCAGCTTGGCACTACAGGCGGGCGATGAGCAGTTCTTC. Translating gives CASSLALQAGDEQFF.

V gene TRBV13 combines with J gene TRBJ2-7; weak D call: TRBD1 (6 bases). The CDR3 is 13 amino acids. CDR1 PRHDT and CDR2 FYEKMQ come from the germline V gene (reference sequence). V lost 4 bases, J lost 3 bases, and 10 bases lay in between. CDR3 nucleotides: TGTGCCAGCAGCTCTGGGGACAACTACGAGCAGTACTTC. This gives the protein CASSSGDNYEQYF.

This clonotype occurred a few times. In DNA form, the CDR3 reads TGTGCCAGCAGTCAGCTCGGTGCGGACGCTGGCTACACCTTC. As protein: CASSQLGADAGYTF. The chain has TRBV6-5 and TRBJ1-2; D ambiguous. CDR3 size: 14 residues. Trimming stripped 5 bases from V and 7 bases from J, with 17 bases between. Germline CDR1 reads MNHEY; CDR2 reads SVGAGI.

This clonotype turned up a few times. The rearrangement joins TRBV27 to TRBJ2-6, with D unresolved. This CDR3 has 15 residues. Germline V CDR1 and CDR2: MNHEY, SMNVEV (reference sequence). The V end was cut by 5 bases, the J end by 2 bases, with 10 bases between. The CDR3 nucleotides are TGTGCCAGCAGTGCACACATCACTGGGGCCAACGTCCTGACTTTC. This encodes CASSAHITGANVLTF.

The chain joins TRBV6-8 to TRBJ2-5; D gene ambiguous. Per germline, CDR1 MNHGY and CDR2 SAAAGT. Trimming removed 10 bases at V and 1 base at J, with 10 bases between. This CDR3 contains 12 residues. The CDR3 region is CATENLQETQYF. In DNA form, the CDR3 reads TGTGCCACCGAAAATCTCCAAGAGACCCAGTACTTC.

The sample holds a few counts of this clonotype. The chain is built from TRBV6-5 and TRBJ2-1; TRBD1 might be the D (6 bases). The V gene's germline CDR1 is MNHEY and CDR2 SVGAGI. Deletions cut 5 bases from V and 2 bases from J, with 13 bases between. The CDR3 has 15 amino acids. The CDR3 here is CASSPTRGAYNEQFF. The CDR3 bases are TGTGCCAGCAGTCCCACCAGGGGTGCCTACAATGAGCAGTTCTTC.

This clonotype has a handful of counts. This chain joins TRBV19 and TRBJ1-2; D unclear. CDR1 LNHDA and CDR2 SQIVND come from the germline V gene (reference sequence). The CDR3 runs 10 residues. Trimming removed 5 bases from V and 8 bases from J, with 6 bases in between. The CDR3 region is CASSQSGYTF. The CDR3 DNA sequence: TGTGCCAGTAGTCAATCCGGCTACACCTTC. The full variable domain, its missing parts supplied by reference TRBV19 and TRBJ1-2, is DGGITQSPKYLFRKEGQNVTLSCEQNLNHDAMYWYRQDPGQGLRLIYYSQIVNDFQKGDIAEGYSVSREKKESFPLTVTSAQKNPTAFYLCASSQSGYTFGSGTRLTVV.

This clonotype was counted only a few times. The V and J genes are TRBV12-3 or TRBV12-4 and TRBJ2-1; 15 bases map to TRBD2. Trimming at V came to 0 bases and at J to 7 bases, leaving 10 bases not matched to a gene. This CDR3 is 19 amino acids long. The CDR3 DNA is TGTGCCAGCAGTTTAGCGGGACTAGCGGGGGGCCAAGCGAGGAATGAGCAGTTCTTC. It codes for CASSLAGLAGGQARNEQFF.

This clonotype was seen a few times. Germline and junction disagree at one end, which may indicate a read error. V is TRBV12-3 or TRBV12-4 and J is TRBJ1-3; D is ambiguous. The CDR3 has 13 residues. CDR3 coding DNA: TGTGCTAGCAGCCTTTCCTCTGGAAACACCATATATTTT. Its translation is CASSLSSGNTIYF.

This clonotype was found a few times. The chain links TRBV5-4 to TRBJ1-6; D gene ambiguous. The CDR3 totals 16 residues. Looked up from germline, CDR1 is SGHNT and CDR2 is YYREEE (reference sequence). V was pared by 0 bases and J by 5 bases, with 12 bases between. The CDR3 is CASSLGPFVDNSPLHF. For the CDR3, the DNA is TGTGCCAGCAGCTTGGGGCCTTTTGTGGATAATTCACCCCTCCACTTT.

The V and J genes are TRBV6-5 and TRBJ2-7; D remains unclear. The germline V gene encodes CDR1 MNHEY and CDR2 SVGAGI. This CDR3 contains 11 residues. The V gene lost 5 bases and the J gene lost 6 bases, with 8 bases spanning the gap. This CDR3 reads CASSEVAEQYF. The CDR3 DNA is TGTGCCAGCAGTGAAGTAGCCGAGCAGTACTTC.

V gene TRBV6-6 combines with J gene TRBJ2-7, with D perhaps matching TRBD1 or TRBD2 (5 bases each). Trimming shortened V by 6 bases and J by 2 bases, and 11 bases separated the two germline ends. From germline, CDR1 is MNHNY and CDR2 SVGAGI (reference sequence). CDR3 length: 13 amino acids. The CDR3 DNA is TGTGCCAGCAGCCCTGGGGACCCCTACGAGCAGTACTTC. Its translation: CASSPGDPYEQYF.

CDR3 in DNA: TGTGCCAGCAGTTCGCACCGGACACAGCGCACAGATACGCAGTATTTT. Amino acids: CASSSHRTQRTDTQYF. The chain joins TRBV27 to TRBJ2-3, with TRBD1 as a possible D gene (5 bases). Trimming stripped 4 bases from V and 1 base from J, with 15 bases between. The V gene's germline CDR1 is MNHEY and CDR2 SMNVEV (reference sequence). The CDR3 is made up of 16 amino acids.

The chain has TRBV19 and TRBJ2-7; TRBD2 matches at 9 bases. This CDR3 region has 15 residues. The junction had 4 bases not matched to a gene; V was cut back by 3 bases and J by 1 base. CDR1 and CDR2 from the germline V gene are LNHDA and SQIVND (reference sequence). CDR3 bases: TGTGCCAGTAGTATGCCTCTAGCGGGGTCCTACGAGCAGTACTTC. Protein sequence: CASSMPLAGSYEQYF. Full variable domain (remainder filled in from reference TRBV19 and TRBJ2-7): DGGITQSPKYLFRKEGQNVTLSCEQNLNHDAMYWYRQDPGQGLRLIYYSQIVNDFQKGDIAEGYSVSREKKESFPLTVTSAQKNPTAFYLCASSMPLAGSYEQYFGPGTRLTVT.